This T cell receptor beta chain was sequenced during a study of blood T cell repertoires in COVID-19. Overall study context: The analysed material was cDNA or gDNA that came from T cells, B-cell-depleted T cells, or PBMCs.

The CDR3 runs to 17 residues. The V gene end was trimmed by 3 bases and the J gene end by 6 bases; junction bases not matched to a gene: 13. Per the germline V gene, CDR1 is MDHEN and CDR2 is SYDVKM. This clone has just one count. Those enrolled in Seattle joined during active infection and were followed longitudinally afterward. Generated by immunoSEQ multiplex PCR, the TCRdb table keeps only in-frame clones and is missing some. The sample includes over 200,000 clones, 75% to 95% of them seen just once. The chain uses TRBV28 and TRBJ2-1, with 8 bases identical to TRBD1. This TCR came from a person in their late teens or twenties with COVID-19, enrolled during active disease. Sequencing was carried out using peripheral blood. CDR3 bases: TGTGCCAGCAGTTTGGGCCAGGGGGCTTCTTTTCCCAATGAGCAGTTCTTC. Translating it yields CASSLGQGASFPNEQFF.